Below, one TCR beta chain is given with its context. Its specificity is unknown. The sample is drawn from a study of shared clonotypes between healthy human individuals. General study points: Generally, estimated richness proved larger in naive subsets than it did in memory subsets. Only blood samples were collected, and tissue repertoires likely differ.

Each sorted subset replicate got 200 ng genomic DNA, approximately 27,000 genomes. Repertoires were generated with immunoSEQ multiplex PCR, while TCRdb's copy carries only in-frame clones and drops some. This table holds 900,000 to 1,200,000 clones, around 82% found once. The germline gives CDR1 SGHDT, CDR2 YYEEEE. Trimming cost V 4 bases and J 0 bases, with 13 bases left between them. This CDR3 is built from 15 residues. The V gene is TRBV5-6, the J gene TRBJ1-1; D gene unclear. Sequencing used memory CD4+ T cells from PBMCs. Subset given: CD45RA-negative fraction. The sequence was obtained from a man aged 18-30 years in good health. Some clones in this sample may be carry-over from other donors' samples. The CDR3 nucleotides are TGTGCCAGCAGCCTCCTAATAGGGATGAACACTGAAGCTTTCTTT. Its protein product is CASSLLIGMNTEAFF.